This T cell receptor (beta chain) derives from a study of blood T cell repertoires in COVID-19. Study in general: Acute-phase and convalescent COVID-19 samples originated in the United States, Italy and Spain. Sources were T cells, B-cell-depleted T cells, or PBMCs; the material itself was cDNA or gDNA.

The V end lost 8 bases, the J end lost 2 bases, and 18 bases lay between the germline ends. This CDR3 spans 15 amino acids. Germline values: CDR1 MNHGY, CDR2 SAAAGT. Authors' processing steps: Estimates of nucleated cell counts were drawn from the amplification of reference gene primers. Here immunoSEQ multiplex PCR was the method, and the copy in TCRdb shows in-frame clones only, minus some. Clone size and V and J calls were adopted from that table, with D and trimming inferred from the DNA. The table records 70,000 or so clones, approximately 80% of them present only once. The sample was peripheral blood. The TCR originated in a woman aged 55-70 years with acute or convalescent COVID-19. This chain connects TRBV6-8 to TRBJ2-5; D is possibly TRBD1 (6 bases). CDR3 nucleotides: TGTGCCAGCCCCTACCGCAATGACAGGCAAGAGACCCAGTACTTC. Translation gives CASPYRNDRQETQYF.